The rows below give T cell receptor beta chains drawn from one sample of a study of blood T cell repertoires in COVID-19. The data were produced by immunoSEQ multiplex PCR, yet TCRdb's version contains in-frame clones alone and is incomplete. Here the sample spans some 400,000 clones, around 86% being singletons. The sequenced material came from peripheral blood. Every receptor here comes from a human donor in a cohort sampled during active COVID-19. Both conserved end residues are part of each CDR3. D genes are given only for firm matches. A row's size may be missing; if present it is once, few, many or a size class.

clone_size	j_call	d_call	v_call	cdr3_aa	cdr3_nt
-	TRBJ2-1	TRBD2	TRBV6-4	CATSTLAGVYNEQFF	TGTGCCACCTCAACCCTAGCGGGAGTTTACAATGAGCAGTTCTTC
-	TRBJ2-1	-	TRBV6-5	CASSYDSGYNEQFF	TGTGCCAGCAGTTACGATTCAGGGTACAATGAGCAGTTCTTC
-	TRBJ2-5	TRBD2	TRBV7-2	CASSLAGLAGGPGETQYF	TGTGCCAGCAGCTTAGCGGGACTAGCGGGAGGGCCGGGGGAGACCCAGTACTTC
-	TRBJ1-5	TRBD1	TRBV19	CASRTGEQPQHF	TGTGCCAGTAGGACAGGGGAGCAGCCCCAGCATTTT
-	TRBJ2-3	TRBD2	TRBV5-1	CASSLDPNAGLAGGPRGSTDTQYF	TGCGCCAGCAGCTTGGATCCGAATGCTGGTCTAGCGGGAGGGCCTCGGGGAAGCACAGATACGCAGTATTTT
-	TRBJ2-7	TRBD1	TRBV5-1	CASSSRQGRREQYF	TGCGCCAGCAGCTCCCGACAGGGCAGACGCGAGCAGTACTTC
-	TRBJ2-2	-	TRBV9	CASSASVTGELFF	TGTGCCAGCAGCGCCTCAGTCACCGGGGAGCTGTTTTTT
-	TRBJ2-7	-	TRBV5-1	CASSLSRGGYEQYF	TGCGCCAGCAGCTTGAGCAGGGGTGGGTACGAGCAGTACTTC
-	TRBJ2-3	-	TRBV28	CASSLSLYTQYF	TGTGCCAGCAGTTTAAGTCTATATACGCAGTATTTT
-	TRBJ2-5	-	TRBV6-5	CASSYRGRQETQYF	TGTGCCAGCAGTTATAGGGGCCGCCAAGAGACCCAGTACTTC
few	TRBJ1-3	-	TRBV4-1	CASSHASGYTSGNTIYF	TGCGCCAGCAGCCATGCCTCAGGTTACACCTCTGGAAACACCATATATTTT